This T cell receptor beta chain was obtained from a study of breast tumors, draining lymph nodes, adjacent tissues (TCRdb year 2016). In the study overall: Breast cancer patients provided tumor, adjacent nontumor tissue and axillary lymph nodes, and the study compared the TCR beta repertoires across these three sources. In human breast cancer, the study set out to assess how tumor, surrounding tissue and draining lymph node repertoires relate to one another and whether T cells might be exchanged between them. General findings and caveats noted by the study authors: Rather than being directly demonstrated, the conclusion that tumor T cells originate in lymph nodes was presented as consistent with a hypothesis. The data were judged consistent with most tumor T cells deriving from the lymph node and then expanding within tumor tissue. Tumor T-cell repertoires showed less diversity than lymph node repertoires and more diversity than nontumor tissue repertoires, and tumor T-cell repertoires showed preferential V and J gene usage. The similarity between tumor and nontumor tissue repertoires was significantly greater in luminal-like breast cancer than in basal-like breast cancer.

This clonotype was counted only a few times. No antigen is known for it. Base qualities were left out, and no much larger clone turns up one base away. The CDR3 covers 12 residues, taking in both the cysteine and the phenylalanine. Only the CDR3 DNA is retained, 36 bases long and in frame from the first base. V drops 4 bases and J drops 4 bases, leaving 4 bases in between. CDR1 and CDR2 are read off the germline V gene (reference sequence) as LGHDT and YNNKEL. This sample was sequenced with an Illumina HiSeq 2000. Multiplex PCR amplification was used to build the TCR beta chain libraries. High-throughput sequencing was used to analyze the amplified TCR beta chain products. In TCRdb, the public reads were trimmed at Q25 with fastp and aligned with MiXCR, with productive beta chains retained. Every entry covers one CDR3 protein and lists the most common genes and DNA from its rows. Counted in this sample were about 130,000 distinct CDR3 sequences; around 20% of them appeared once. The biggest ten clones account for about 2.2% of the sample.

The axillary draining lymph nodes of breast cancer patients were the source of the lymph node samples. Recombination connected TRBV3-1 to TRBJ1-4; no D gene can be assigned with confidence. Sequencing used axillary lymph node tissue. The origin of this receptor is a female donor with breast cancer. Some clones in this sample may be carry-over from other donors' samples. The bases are TGTGCCAGCAGCCCAGATAATGAAAAACTGTTTTTT. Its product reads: CASSPDNEKLFF.